This T cell receptor (beta chain) was profiled in a study of cytomegalovirus exposure and HLA in healthy donors. Primers included in the PCR were 60 Vbeta and 13 Jbeta primers. Here immunoSEQ multiplex PCR was the method, and the copy in TCRdb shows in-frame clones only, minus some. The sample has around 130,000 clones; around 83% are singletons. CDR3 length: 12 residues. With 6 bases clipped from V and 10 bases from J, the junction kept 4 bases outside the gene matches. Germline V gene lookup returns CDR1 SGHAT and CDR2 FQNNGV. The sequenced material came from PBMCs. This clonotype originated in a girl aged 2 to 9 in good health and CMV-seronegative. The chain couples TRBV11-2 to TRBJ2-1; 9 bases are a match to TRBD2. CDR3 coding DNA: TGTGCCAGCAGTTTCGGACTAGCGGAGCAGTTCTTC. Its translation: CASSFGLAEQFF.